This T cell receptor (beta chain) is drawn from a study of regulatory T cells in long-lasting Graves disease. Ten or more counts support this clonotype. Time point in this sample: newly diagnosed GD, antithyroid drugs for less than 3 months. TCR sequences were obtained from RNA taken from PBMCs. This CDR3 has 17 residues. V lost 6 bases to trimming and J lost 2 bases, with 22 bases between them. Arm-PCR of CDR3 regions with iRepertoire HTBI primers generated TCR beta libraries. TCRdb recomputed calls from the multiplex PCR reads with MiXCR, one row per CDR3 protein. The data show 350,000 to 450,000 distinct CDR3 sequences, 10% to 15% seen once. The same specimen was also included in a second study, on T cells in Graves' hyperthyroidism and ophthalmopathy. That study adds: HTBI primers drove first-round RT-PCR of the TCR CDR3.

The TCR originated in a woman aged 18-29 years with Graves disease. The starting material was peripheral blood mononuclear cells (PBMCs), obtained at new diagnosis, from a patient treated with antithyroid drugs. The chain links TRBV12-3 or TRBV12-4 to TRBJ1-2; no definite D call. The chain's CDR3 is CASSEGYGGPSNYGYTF. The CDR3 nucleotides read TGTGCCAGCAGCGAAGGCTACGGTGGCCCATCGAACTATGGCTACACCTTC.